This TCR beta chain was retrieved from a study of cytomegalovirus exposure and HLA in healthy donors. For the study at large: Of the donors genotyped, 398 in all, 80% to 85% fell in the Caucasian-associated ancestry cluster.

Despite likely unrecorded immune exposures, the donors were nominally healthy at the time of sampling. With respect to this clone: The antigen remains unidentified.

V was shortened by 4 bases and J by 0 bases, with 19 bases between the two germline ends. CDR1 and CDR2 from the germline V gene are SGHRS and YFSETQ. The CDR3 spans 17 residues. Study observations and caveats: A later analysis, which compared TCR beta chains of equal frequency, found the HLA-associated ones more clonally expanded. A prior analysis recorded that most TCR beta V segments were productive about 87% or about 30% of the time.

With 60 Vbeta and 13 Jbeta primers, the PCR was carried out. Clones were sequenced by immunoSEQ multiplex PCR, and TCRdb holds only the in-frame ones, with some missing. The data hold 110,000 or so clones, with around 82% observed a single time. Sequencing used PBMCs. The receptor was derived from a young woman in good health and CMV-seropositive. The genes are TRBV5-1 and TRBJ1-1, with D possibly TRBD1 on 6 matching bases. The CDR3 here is CASSPATTGFMNTEAFF. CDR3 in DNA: TGCGCCAGCAGCCCGGCAACGACAGGTTTCATGAACACTGAAGCTTTCTTT. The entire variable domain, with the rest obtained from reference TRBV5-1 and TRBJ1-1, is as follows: KAGVTQTPRYLIKTRGQQVTLSCSPISGHRSVSWYQQTPGQGLQFLFEYFSETQRNKGNFPGRFSGRQFSNSRSEMNVSTLELGDSALYLCASSPATTGFMNTEAFFGQGTRLTVV.